This T cell receptor (beta chain) was sequenced for a study of naive and memory T cell subsets (dated by TCRdb to 2016 to 2017). A note on the overall study: According to the figure summarizing the samples, there were roughly ten blood donors, 7 tuberculin skin test biopsies and 3 saline control biopsies. PCR2 was typically performed as a SYBR Green qPCR that was stopped at a set threshold, although end-point PCR (approximately 6 cycles) could be used instead for low-input samples.

The library was made by 5' RACE. The ligated cDNA was amplified by four rounds of PCR, in which nested alpha and beta constant region primers were used together with the SP2 primer. TCR RNA was reverse transcribed with SuperScript IV using alpha and beta constant region primers for the blood and skin samples. An oligonucleotide carrying the Illumina SP2 primer and a UMI was ligated to the cDNA 3' end using T4 RNA ligase 1. The 12-nucleotide UMI consisted of two random hexamers with an eight-base spacer between the hexamers to prevent hairpin formation. From the second PCR onward, TCR alpha and beta chain libraries were processed separately and dual indexed for multiplexing. After pooling, the indexed libraries were analyzed by capillary electrophoresis and sequenced on either an Illumina MiSeq or NextSeq. Libraries were spiked with PhiX DNA at 5-7% so that base diversity was increased and cluster recognition was improved. The authors processed their data as follows. UMIs were extracted from read 2 by Demultiplexor and combined with the TCR sequence from read 1, and reads were split according to sample indices. V and J genes and V-J junctions were identified by Decombinator, and each TCR was assigned a five-part identifier that included V and J deletions. Collapsinator relied on UMIs to correct both sequencing errors and PCR amplification heterogeneity, producing a UMI-based abundance for each TCR. CDR3Translator turned identifiers into nucleotide sequence, translated that sequence into amino acids, and pulled out CDR3 regions based on terminal motifs. After normalization to the amount of input RNA, the error-corrected alpha and beta TCR counts from blood and from skin were compared. The public reads were reanalyzed by TCRdb: fastp trimming at Q25, MiXCR alignment, in-frame beta chains only. Rows with a matching CDR3 protein are joined into one entry that keeps the most common DNA and genes. These V and J calls derive from TCRdb rather than the authors' analysis. Here the sample has about 62,000 distinct CDR3 sequences; 6.5% to 9% occur a single time. The ten biggest clones cover roughly a fifth of the sample.

Using 3' ligation of a UMI-containing oligonucleotide to TCR cDNA, the study laid out a robust and sensitive protocol to amplify, sequence and analyze TCRs. For whole blood analysis, approximately 2.5 ml of peripheral blood was collected from healthy adult volunteers into Tempus tubes, and RNA was extracted following the manufacturer's instructions. Total RNA was used without cell sorting and was treated with RQ1 DNase before reverse transcription, with a target input of about 1 to 1,100 ng. Libraries were prepared from skin biopsies and whole blood to test how robust the pipeline was in samples where T cells are a minority population. Study-wide conclusions, independent of this receptor: The RNA-based method was acknowledged as potentially sensitive to TCR transcript changes with T cell activation and differentiation.

A remark on this clonotype: No cognate antigen has been identified for it. Base qualities are not recorded, but no much larger clone differs from it by a single base.

Inclusive of the bounding cysteine and phenylalanine, the CDR3 is 11 residues long. Only the CDR3 region is kept as DNA, spanning 33 bases read in frame from base 1. V loses 6 bases of germline sequence and J loses 5 bases, and the interval between the two ends is 4 bases. The germline V gene supplies CDR1 MDHEN and CDR2 SYDVKM. Recombination joined TRBV28 with TRBJ2-2, with no confident D gene call. This sequence originates from a female donor in good health. The CDR3 reads CASRLTGELFF. The DNA is TGTGCCAGCAGATTAACCGGGGAGCTGTTTTTT.